Below, one T cell receptor beta chain is given with its context. The observed sequence ends 3 residues before the CDR3 terminus, with the missing tail filled in from the germline J gene. These data are taken from a study of T cells in women clearing cervical HPV infection. Method: immunoSEQ multiplex PCR; TCRdb's copy keeps in-frame clones and lacks some. This sample lists 45,000 to 50,000 clones; its ten largest clones have approximately 40%. CDR1 LNHDA and CDR2 SQIVND come from the germline V gene (reference sequence). There are 16 residues in the CDR3. The chain employs TRBV19 and TRBJ1-2; no definite D call. This sequence originates from a woman between 18 and 70 years old with a cervical HPV16 infection that either progressed to CIN3+ or cleared (not recorded which). Sequencing was performed on blood buffy coat. Partial CDR3 DNA: TGTGCCAGTACCCGGACTAGCGGGAGCACGGGCAATGAC. This codes for CASTRTSGSTGND. The whole CDR3 sequence is CASTRTSGSTGNDYTF.